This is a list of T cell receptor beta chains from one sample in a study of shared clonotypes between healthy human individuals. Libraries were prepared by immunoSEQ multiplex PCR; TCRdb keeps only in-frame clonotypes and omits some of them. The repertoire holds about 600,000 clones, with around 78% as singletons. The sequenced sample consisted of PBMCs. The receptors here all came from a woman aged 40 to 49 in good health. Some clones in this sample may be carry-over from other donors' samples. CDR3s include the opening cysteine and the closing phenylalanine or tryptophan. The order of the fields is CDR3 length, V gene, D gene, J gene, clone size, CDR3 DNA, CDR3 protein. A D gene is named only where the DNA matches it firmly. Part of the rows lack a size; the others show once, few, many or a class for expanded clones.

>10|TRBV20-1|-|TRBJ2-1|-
TGCAGTGCTCGGGCCAATGAGCAGTTCTTC
CSARANEQFF
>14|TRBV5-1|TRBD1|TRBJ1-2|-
TGCGCCAGCAGCTTGGGGCAGGGGGCCTATGGCTACACCTTC
CASSLGQGAYGYTF
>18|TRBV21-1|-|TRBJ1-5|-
TGTGCCAGCAGCAAAAGGGAGGGGACAGCCGGGAGCAATCAGCCCCAGCATTTT
CASSKREGTAGSNQPQHF
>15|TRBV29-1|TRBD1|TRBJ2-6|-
TGCAGCGTGACTGACAGGGGCGCTGGGGCCAACGTCCTGACTTTC
CSVTDRGAGANVLTF
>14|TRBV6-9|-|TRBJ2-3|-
TGTGCCAGCACCCACTGGAATTGCATGGATACGCAGTATTTT
CASTHWNCMDTQYF
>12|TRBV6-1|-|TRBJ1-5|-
TGTGCCAGCAGGCAGGAGAATCAGCCCCAGCATTTT
CASRQENQPQHF
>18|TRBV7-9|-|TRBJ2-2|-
TGTGCCAGCAGCTCTCCCAGGGGGGATAATATACCTACCGGGGAGCTGTTTTTT
CASSSPRGDNIPTGELFF
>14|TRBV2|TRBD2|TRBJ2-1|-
TGTGCCAGCCGCCTGGCTAGCGGGAGGGATGAGCAGTTCTTC
CASRLASGRDEQFF
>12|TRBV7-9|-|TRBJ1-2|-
TGTGCCGGCAGCTTAGATACCTATGGCTACACCTTC
CAGSLDTYGYTF
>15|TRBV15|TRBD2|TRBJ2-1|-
TGTGCCACCAGCAGCAGTTGGACTAGCAAGAATGAGCAGTTCTTC
CATSSSWTSKNEQFF
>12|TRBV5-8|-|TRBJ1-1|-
TGTGCCAGCAGCAGGCAACGGCTGGAAGCTTTCTTT
CASSRQRLEAFF
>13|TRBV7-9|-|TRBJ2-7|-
TGTGCCAGCAGCCTCGGAGGGCCCTACGAGCAGTACTTC
CASSLGGPYEQYF
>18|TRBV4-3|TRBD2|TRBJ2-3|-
TGCGCCAGCAGCCAAAAAGGAGCGGGAGGGGGTAGCACAGATACGCAGTATTTT
CASSQKGAGGGSTDTQYF
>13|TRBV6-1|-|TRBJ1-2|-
TGTGCCAGCAGTCTTTTTCAGGGGCATGGCTACACCTTC
CASSLFQGHGYTF
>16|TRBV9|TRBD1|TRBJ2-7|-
TGTGCCAGCAGCAGAGGTCTGGGACAGGGCATCGGGGAGCAGTACTTC
CASSRGLGQGIGEQYF
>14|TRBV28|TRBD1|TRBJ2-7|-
TGTGCCAGCAGTTTGTCAGGGGGCGCTTTCGAGCAGTACTTC
CASSLSGGAFEQYF
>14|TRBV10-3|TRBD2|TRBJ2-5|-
TGTGCCATCATGTCAGCGGGAGTCCAAGAGACCCAGTACTTC
CAIMSAGVQETQYF
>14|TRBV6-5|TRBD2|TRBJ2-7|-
TGTGCCAGCACCGGACTAGCGGGAGTCGGCGAGCAGTACTTC
CASTGLAGVGEQYF
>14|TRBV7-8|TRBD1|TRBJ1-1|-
TGTGCCAGCAGCCCGGACAGGGAGATCCCTGAAGCTTTCTTT
CASSPDREIPEAFF
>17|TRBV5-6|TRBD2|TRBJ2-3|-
TGTGCCAGCAGCCTCATAGCGGGAGCCGGGAGGACAGATACGCAGTATTTT
CASSLIAGAGRTDTQYF
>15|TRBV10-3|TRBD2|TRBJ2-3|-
TGTGCCATCAGTTCTTTAGCGGGAAGCACAGATACGCAGTATTTT
CAISSLAGSTDTQYF
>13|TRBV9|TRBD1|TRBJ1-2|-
TGTGCCAGCAGCGATAACAGGGGCTATGGCTACACCTTC
CASSDNRGYGYTF
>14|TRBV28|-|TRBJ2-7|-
TGTGCCAGCAGCGCCACGGGAGCCCGCTACGAGCAGTACTTC
CASSATGARYEQYF
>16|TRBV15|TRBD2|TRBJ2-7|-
TGTGCCACCAGCAGCGGACTAGCGCTGAGCTCCTACGAGCAGTACTTC
CATSSGLALSSYEQYF
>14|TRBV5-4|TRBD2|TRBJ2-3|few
TGTGCCAGCAGCATTGGACTAGCTGGAGATACGCAGTATTTT
CASSIGLAGDTQYF
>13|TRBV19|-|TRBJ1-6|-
TGTGCCACGGCGGTCGCTCGGAATTCACCCCTCCACTTT
CATAVARNSPLHF
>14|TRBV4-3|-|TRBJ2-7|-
TGCGCCAGCAGCCAAGATCCGGGGCCGTACGAGCAGTACTTC
CASSQDPGPYEQYF
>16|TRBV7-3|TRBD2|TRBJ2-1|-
TGTGCCAGCAGCTTAACGCTGGGGGAGGGCGAAGGTGAGCAGTTCTTC
CASSLTLGEGEGEQFF
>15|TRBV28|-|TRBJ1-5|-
TGTGCCAGCAAACTTCGGGGGGGGCCCGATCAACCCCAGCATTTT
CASKLRGGPDQPQHF
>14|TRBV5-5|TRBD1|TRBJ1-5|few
TGTGCCAGCAGTTCAGGACAGGGTGGTCAGCCCCAGCATTTT
CASSSGQGGQPQHF
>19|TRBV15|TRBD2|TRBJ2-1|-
TGTGCCACCAGCAGAGAAACTAGCGGGAGAGCCACTAATTACAATGAGCAGTTCTTC
CATSRETSGRATNYNEQFF
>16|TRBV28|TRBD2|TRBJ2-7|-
TGTGCCAGCAGCCCTAATAGCGGGAGGGCTAGTTACGAGCAGTACTTC
CASSPNSGRASYEQYF
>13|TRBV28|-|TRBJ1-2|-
TGTGCCAGCAGCTCACAAGTAGGGTATGGCTACACCTTC
CASSSQVGYGYTF
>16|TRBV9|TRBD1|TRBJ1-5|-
TGTGCCAGCAGCGTCCGGACAGGCCGAGGAAGTCAGCCCCAGCATTTT
CASSVRTGRGSQPQHF
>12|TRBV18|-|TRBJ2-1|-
TGTGCCAGCTCGCCGGGGGTAGATGAGCAGTTCTTC
CASSPGVDEQFF
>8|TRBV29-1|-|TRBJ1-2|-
TGCAGCGTTGGTAGCTACACCTTC
CSVGSYTF
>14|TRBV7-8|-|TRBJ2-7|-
TGTGCCAGCTCCCCCTCCCGCGCCACCTACGAGCAGTACTTC
CASSPSRATYEQYF
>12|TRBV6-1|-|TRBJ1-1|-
TGTGCCAGCACCGATCAAGGCCCGCTTCTCGTCTTT
CASTDQGPLLVF
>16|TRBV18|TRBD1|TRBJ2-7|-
TGTGCCAGCTCACCTCACCCGACAGGGTCTCCCTACGAGCAGTACTTC
CASSPHPTGSPYEQYF
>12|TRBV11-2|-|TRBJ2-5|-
TGTGCCAGCAGCCTCTCCCGAGAGACCCAGTACTTC
CASSLSRETQYF
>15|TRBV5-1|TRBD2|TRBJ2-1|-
TGCGCCAGCAGCTTGGTTCCGGGGGAGGGCAATGAGCAGTTCTTC
CASSLVPGEGNEQFF
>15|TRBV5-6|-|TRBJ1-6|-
TGTGCCAGCAGCTTGAGGGGCTTATCAATTTCACCCCTCCACTTT
CASSLRGLSISPLHF
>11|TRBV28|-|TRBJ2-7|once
TGTGCCCTAGGGGACCCCTACGAGCAGTACTTC
CALGDPYEQYF
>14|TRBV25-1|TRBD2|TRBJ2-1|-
TGTGCCAGCAGTCCGACTAGCGGGAGTAATGAGCAGTTCTTC
CASSPTSGSNEQFF
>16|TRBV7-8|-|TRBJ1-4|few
TGTGCCAGCAGCTTAGGTAGCGGTCGGACTAATGAAAAACTGTTTTTT
CASSLGSGRTNEKLFF
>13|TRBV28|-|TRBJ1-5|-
TGTGCCAGCACTCGGACGGTCAATCAGCCCCAGCATTTT
CASTRTVNQPQHF